This T cell receptor (beta chain) was obtained from a study of neoadjuvant anti-PD-1 for oral cavity cancer. On the study more broadly: Most patients had three to four biweekly doses of 3 mg/kg nivolumab before resection.

Trimming shortened V by 0 bases and J by 3 bases, and 10 bases separated the two germline ends. The length of the CDR3 is 15 residues. Germline assignment: CDR1 SGHDN and CDR2 FVKESK. TCRdb's copy holds only in-frame clones and misses some; the assay was immunoSEQ multiplex PCR. The sample holds about 72,000 clones; around 82% are singletons and the top ten take around 3.7%. The patients had HPV-negative, locally advanced oral cavity squamous cell carcinoma. The receptor's source is a person aged 35-79 years with oral cavity squamous cell carcinoma. The gene calls are TRBV14 and TRBJ2-3; D may be TRBD1 or TRBD2 (5 bases each). Sample: PBMCs, taken before nivolumab (anti-PD-1) treatment. CDR3 residues: CASSQDRGFTDTQYF. Written as DNA, the CDR3 is TGTGCCAGCAGCCAAGATCGGGGCTTTACAGATACGCAGTATTTT. The whole variable domain, filled in from reference TRBV14 and TRBJ2-3, reads EAGVTQFPSHSVIEKGQTVTLRCDPISGHDNLYWYRRVMGKEIKFLLHFVKESKQDESGMPNNRFLAERTGGTYSTLKVQPAELEDSGVYFCASSQDRGFTDTQYFGPGTRLTVL.